These 3 T cell receptor beta chains came from one sample sequenced in a study of beta chain features in type 1 diabetes. General observations from the study: There was a moderate but significant shortening of TCRB CDR3s in all four CD4+ subsets of Type 1 diabetes patients.

Investigators reverse transcribed all isolated RNA, so they sequenced expressed TCRB transcripts. TCRdb's table, derived via immunoSEQ multiplex PCR, lists solely in-frame clones and lacks some. The profile shows hundreds of thousands of clones, over 12% of them singletons. For these receptors, no antigen is known. Source material: naive CD4+ T cells from blood. The receptor set was obtained from a man in his late teens or twenties with type 1 diabetes.

This clone was seen a few times. The rearrangement uses TRBV7-2 and TRBJ1-1; D may be TRBD1 (6 bases). In germline, CDR1 is SGHTA, CDR2 FQGNSA. Trimming pared 5 bases from V and 4 bases from J, leaving 17 bases between. The length of the CDR3 is 15 residues. The CDR3 DNA follows: TGTGCCAGCAGCGCTCAGGGGAGGAAGGGCACTGAAGCTTTCTTT. Translating gives CASSAQGRKGTEAFF.

This sequence joins TRBV30 and TRBJ1-1; TRBD1 might be the D (6 bases). Looked up from germline, CDR1 is GTSNPN and CDR2 is SVGIG (reference sequence). The ends were cut back, 2 bases at V and 2 bases at J, with 12 bases in the middle. This CDR3 has 14 residues. CDR3 bases: TGTGCCTGGAGTCAGGGGATGGGTAACACTGAAGCTTTCTTT. Residues: CAWSQGMGNTEAFF.

This clone was picked up a small number of times. The chain is built from TRBV30 and TRBJ1-1, with D unclear. V was trimmed by 0 bases and J by 2 bases, leaving 10 bases between them. This CDR3 comprises 14 residues. The germline V gene encodes CDR1 GTSNPN and CDR2 SVGIG (reference sequence). Here the CDR3 DNA reads TGTGCCTGGAGTGTACTGGGCCGTAACACTGAAGCTTTCTTT. Its protein is CAWSVLGRNTEAFF.